These 25 T cell receptor beta chains originate from one sample sequenced in a study of blood T cell repertoires in COVID-19. Profiled with immunoSEQ multiplex PCR; TCRdb holds only in-frame clones, not every one. Of more than 150,000 clones in the sample, around 80% are singletons; the top ten hold roughly 8%. Sequencing input: PBMCs or T cells enriched from blood (not recorded which). Source of these receptors: a woman aged 45-60 years who had recovered from COVID-19.

The chain carries TRBV19 and TRBJ2-1, with 16 bases matching TRBD2. CDR1 and CDR2 (germline): LNHDA, SQIVND (reference sequence). Unmatched junction bases numbered 5, after V lost 3 bases and J lost 0 bases. The CDR3 spans 19 residues. The CDR3 protein is CASSIRGLAGGGSYNEQFF. The CDR3 DNA sequence: TGTGCCAGTAGTATTAGGGGACTAGCGGGAGGGGGCTCCTACAATGAGCAGTTCTTC.

This clone was seen a handful of times. The V gene is TRBV19, the J gene TRBJ1-5; D is possibly TRBD1 (6 bases). Germline CDR1 reads LNHDA; CDR2 reads SQIVND (reference sequence). CDR3 size: 13 residues. The germline V and J ends were trimmed by 3 bases and 8 bases, with 11 bases remaining between them. In nucleotides, the CDR3 is TGTGCCAGTAGTATGGGGTCAGGGGAGCCCCAGCATTTT. This encodes CASSMGSGEPQHF.

The rearrangement uses TRBV19 and TRBJ2-1; tentatively, D is TRBD1 (6 bases). CDR1 and CDR2 from the germline V gene are LNHDA and SQIVND (reference sequence). This CDR3 has 14 residues. V was shortened by 3 bases and J by 9 bases, with 15 bases between the two germline ends. CDR3 residues: CASSIAAGVGEQFF. The CDR3 DNA is TGTGCCAGTAGTATCGCGGCAGGGGTTGGTGAGCAGTTCTTC.

V is TRBV15 and J is TRBJ1-1; 9 nucleotides line up with TRBD1. The J segment lost 5 bases and the V segment lost 0 bases, leaving 4 bases of the junction unmatched. This CDR3 comprises 15 residues. Germline CDR1 reads LNHNV; CDR2 reads YYDKDF (reference sequence). CDR3 residues: CATSREGQGDTEAFF. CDR3 bases: TGTGCCACCAGCAGAGAGGGACAGGGAGATACTGAAGCTTTCTTT.

This chain links TRBV9 with TRBJ2-1, with D unclear. Trimming left V 0 bases short and J 6 bases short, with 7 bases between. The CDR3 contains 13 residues. Germline CDR1 reads SGDLS; CDR2 reads YYNGEE. The CDR3: CASSVGPGNEQFF. The CDR3 bases are TGTGCCAGCAGCGTAGGACCGGGCAATGAGCAGTTCTTC.

The V gene is TRBV7-3, the J gene TRBJ2-7; TRBD1 matches 10 bases. Germline V CDR1 and CDR2: SGHTA, FQGTGA. The J segment lost 6 bases and the V segment lost 5 bases, leaving 10 bases of the junction unmatched. The CDR3 is 15 amino acids. The CDR3 sequence is CASSKTGGSLSEQYF. The CDR3 coding sequence is TGTGCCAGCAGCAAGACAGGGGGCTCCCTCTCCGAGCAGTACTTC. Combining the CDR3 with reference TRBV7-3 and TRBJ2-7 gives the whole variable domain GAGVSQTPSNKVTEKGKYVELRCDPISGHTALYWYRQSLGQGPEFLIYFQGTGAADDSGLPNDRFFAVRPEGSVSTLKIQRTERGDSAVYLCASSKTGGSLSEQYFGPGTRLTVT.

The V call is TRBV7-9, the J call TRBJ2-7; 10 bases line up with TRBD2. CDR1 and CDR2 (germline): SEHNR, FQNEAQ (reference sequence). V gave up 2 bases and J gave up 2 bases; unmatched junction bases: 0. The CDR3 length is 14 residues. CDR3 loop: CASSLSGGAYEQYF. The CDR3 DNA sequence: TGTGCCAGCAGCTTAAGCGGGGGGGCCTACGAGCAGTACTTC.

This clone was detected a few times. The rearrangement joins TRBV2 to TRBJ2-3; 12 bases align to TRBD2. The CDR3 loop spans 16 amino acids. The V segment lost 8 bases and the J segment 14 bases; nucleotides outside the gene matches: 20. Germline V gives CDR1 SNHLY, CDR2 FYNNEI. CDR3 in amino acids: CASGEGLAGGASGRYF. In DNA form, the CDR3 reads TGTGCCAGCGGAGAGGGGCTAGCGGGAGGGGCTTCCGGCCGGTATTTT.

The gene calls are TRBV27 and TRBJ2-3; 7 bases fit TRBD1. Germline V gene data show CDR1 as MNHEY and CDR2 as SMNVEV (reference sequence). This CDR3 is built from 17 residues. J gave up 4 bases and V 5 bases, and 15 bases lay outside the gene matches. The CDR3 here is CASSLTLTGSVPDTQYF. CDR3 DNA sequence: TGTGCCAGCAGTCTTACTCTGACAGGGTCGGTTCCAGATACGCAGTATTTT.

The chain recombines TRBV7-2 with TRBJ2-7; 7 positions agree with TRBD1. The J segment lost 2 bases and the V segment lost 4 bases, leaving 8 bases of the junction unmatched. Germline CDR1 and CDR2: SGHTA and FQGNSA. This CDR3 region has 15 residues. The CDR3 DNA sequence: TGTGCCAGCAGCTCCTCGGGACAGCCGCCCTACGAGCAGTACTTC. Translating gives CASSSSGQPPYEQYF.

In DNA, the CDR3 is TGTGCCAGCAGCGACCGGGGGGACCAGTATGGCTACACCTTC. This translates into CASSDRGDQYGYTF. The rearrangement joins TRBV7-2 to TRBJ1-2; possibly TRBD1 for D (5 bases). Germline-derived CDR1 and CDR2 are SGHTA and FQGNSA. The V gene lost 5 bases and the J gene lost 5 bases, with 15 bases spanning the gap. The CDR3 is 14 amino acids.

The rearrangement links TRBV6-5 to TRBJ2-7; TRBD2 aligns across 8 bases. The CDR3 extends over 15 amino acids. Trimming removed 2 bases from V and 1 base from J; junction bases left unmatched: 4. CDR1 and CDR2 from the germline V gene are MNHEY and SVGAGI. CDR3 protein: CASSYDGTRSYEQYF. CDR3 bases: TGTGCCAGCAGTTACGATGGGACTAGATCCTACGAGCAGTACTTC.

V is TRBV5-6 and J is TRBJ1-5; no definite D call. V shed 0 bases and J shed 6 bases, with 10 bases lying between them. This CDR3 has 14 residues. The germline V gene encodes CDR1 SGHDT and CDR2 YYEEEE. The CDR3 region has the DNA TGTGCCAGCAGCTTGGAACGGGAGGGTCAGCCCCAGCATTTT. As protein: CASSLEREGQPQHF.

The CDR3 region is CAISEGLDEKLFF. The DNA for the CDR3 is TGTGCCATCAGTGAGGGCTTGGATGAAAAACTGTTTTTT. The chain couples TRBV10-3 to TRBJ1-4, with D hard to call. The CDR3 extends over 13 amino acids. Trimming took 2 bases from V and 6 from J, leaving 7 bases between them. CDR1 ENHRY and CDR2 SYGVKD come from the germline V gene.

The rearrangement links TRBV5-6 to TRBJ2-1; D uncertain. The CDR3 length is 16 residues. The V end lost 3 bases, the J end lost 5 bases, and 18 bases lay between the germline ends. The germline CDR1 and CDR2 sequences are SGHDT and YYEEEE. Here the CDR3 DNA reads TGTGCCAGCAGCTCAACACTCGCGCCGGCGGACAATGAGCAGTTCTTC. Protein sequence: CASSSTLAPADNEQFF.

V and J are TRBV10-3 and TRBJ2-7, with 7 nucleotides matching TRBD1. The CDR3 loop spans 12 amino acids. Germline-derived CDR1 and CDR2 are ENHRY and SYGVKD. The trim removed 8 bases at V and 6 bases at J, leaving 7 bases unmatched. DNA for the CDR3: TGTGCCATCGGGACAGACGTCGGCGAGCAGTACTTC. Translation: CAIGTDVGEQYF.

The chain joins TRBV5-6 to TRBJ2-2; maybe TRBD2 (6 bases). Germline CDR1 reads SGHDT; CDR2 reads YYEEEE. This CDR3 comprises 15 residues. The V end lost 0 bases, the J end lost 9 bases, and 15 bases lay between the germline ends. CDR3 sequence reads: CASSLEWGEARELFF. As DNA, the CDR3 is TGTGCCAGCAGCTTGGAATGGGGGGAGGCCCGGGAGCTGTTTTTT.

J is TRBJ2-7 and V is TRBV5-5, with D possibly being TRBD1 (6 bases). The germline gives CDR1 SGHKS, CDR2 YYEKEE (reference sequence). Between the trimmed V and J ends, which lost 0 bases and 4 bases, there was a span of 14 bases. This CDR3 spans 15 amino acids. CDR3 sequence: CASSLAVGTSYEQYF. The CDR3 coding sequence is TGTGCCAGCAGCTTGGCCGTCGGGACATCTTACGAGCAGTACTTC.

The rearrangement links TRBV19 to TRBJ1-5; D is undetermined. The CDR3 consists of 13 residues. V lost 5 bases and J lost 4, with 9 bases in between. The V gene's germline CDR1 is LNHDA and CDR2 SQIVND (reference sequence). CDR3 DNA: TGTGCCAGTAGTTCAACTGTGAATCAGCCCCAGCATTTT. Translation: CASSSTVNQPQHF.

The CDR3, as DNA: TGCAGCGTTGAAGGGTTCCCGGGCTCCTACAATGAGCAGTTCTTC. Protein product: CSVEGFPGSYNEQFF. This chain uses TRBV29-1 with TRBJ2-1; D remains ambiguous. V was clipped by 1 base and J by 0 bases, with 10 bases between them. Germline assignment: CDR1 SQVTM and CDR2 ANQGSEA. The CDR3 covers 15 residues.

V usage is TRBV28 and J usage is TRBJ2-1; 10 nucleotides agree with TRBD2. V gave up 8 bases and J gave up 9 bases; unmatched junction bases: 19. The germline V gene encodes CDR1 MDHEN and CDR2 SYDVKM. The CDR3 has 17 residues. The CDR3 loop is CASGQGGAVQREGEQFF. The CDR3 coding sequence is TGTGCCAGCGGGCAGGGGGGCGCGGTACAGCGGGAGGGTGAGCAGTTCTTC.

The CDR3 DNA follows: TGTGCCAGCAGCAGGGTGCCGAACACCGGGGAGCTGTTTTTT. This translates into CASSRVPNTGELFF. The chain joins TRBV6-4 to TRBJ2-2; D perhaps matches TRBD1 (5 bases). CDR1 and CDR2 (germline): MRHNA, SNTAGT. V was clipped by 6 bases and J by 0 bases, with 8 bases between them. The CDR3 covers 14 residues.

V gene TRBV5-1 combines with J gene TRBJ1-3; a possible D gene is TRBD1 (5 bases). This CDR3 region has 15 residues. Per the germline V gene, CDR1 is SGHRS and CDR2 is YFSETQ. V lost 4 bases to trimming and J lost 3 bases, with 14 bases between them. The CDR3 nucleotides read TGCGCCAGCAGCGCTCTTGGGGCCGGTGGAAACACCATATATTTT. Translation: CASSALGAGGNTIYF.

The chain recombines TRBV2 with TRBJ1-2, with D possibly being TRBD1 (6 bases). This CDR3 has 12 amino acids. The V gene's germline CDR1 is SNHLY and CDR2 FYNNEI. Trimming removed 5 bases from V and 8 bases from J, with 12 bases in between. Written as DNA, the CDR3 is TGTGCCAGCAGTCCCCAGGGGCAGGGCTACACCTTC. Its translation: CASSPQGQGYTF.

This chain uses TRBV2 with TRBJ2-7, with TRBD2 identical over 8 bases. Germline V gives CDR1 SNHLY, CDR2 FYNNEI. The CDR3 loop spans 14 amino acids. The ends lost 9 bases at V and 3 bases at J; junction bases unmatched: 10. DNA of the CDR3: TGTGCCAGGAAACCCCCGGGAGGGGGCTACGAGCAGTACTTC. This encodes CARKPPGGGYEQYF.